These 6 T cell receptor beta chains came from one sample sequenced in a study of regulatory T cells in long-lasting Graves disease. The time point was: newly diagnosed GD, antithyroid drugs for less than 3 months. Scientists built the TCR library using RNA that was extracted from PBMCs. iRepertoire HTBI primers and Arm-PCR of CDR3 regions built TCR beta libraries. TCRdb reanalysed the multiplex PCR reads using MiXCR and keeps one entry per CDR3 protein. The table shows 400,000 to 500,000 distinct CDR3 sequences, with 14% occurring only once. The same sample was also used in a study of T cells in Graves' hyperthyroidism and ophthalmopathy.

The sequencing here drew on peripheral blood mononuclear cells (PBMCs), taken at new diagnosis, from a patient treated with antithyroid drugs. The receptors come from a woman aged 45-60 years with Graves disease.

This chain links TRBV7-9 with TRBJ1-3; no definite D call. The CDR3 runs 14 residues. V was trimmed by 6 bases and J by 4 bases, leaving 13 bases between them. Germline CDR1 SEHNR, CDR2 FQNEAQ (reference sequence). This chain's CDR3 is CASRPNGGGNTIYF. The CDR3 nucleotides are TGTGCCAGCAGACCGAATGGAGGGGGAAACACCATATATTTT.

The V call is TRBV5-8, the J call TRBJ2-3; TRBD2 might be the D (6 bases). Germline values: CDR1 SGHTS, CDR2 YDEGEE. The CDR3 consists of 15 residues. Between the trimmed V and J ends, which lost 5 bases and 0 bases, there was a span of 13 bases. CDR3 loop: CASRPPGASTDTQYF. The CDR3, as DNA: TGTGCCAGCAGACCACCGGGAGCCAGCACAGATACGCAGTATTTT. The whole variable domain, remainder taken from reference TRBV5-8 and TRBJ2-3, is EAGVTQSPTHLIKTRGQQATLRCSPISGHTSVYWYQQALGLGLQFLLWYDEGEERNRGNFPPRFSGRQFPNYSSELNVNALELEDSALYLCASRPPGASTDTQYFGPGTRLTVL.

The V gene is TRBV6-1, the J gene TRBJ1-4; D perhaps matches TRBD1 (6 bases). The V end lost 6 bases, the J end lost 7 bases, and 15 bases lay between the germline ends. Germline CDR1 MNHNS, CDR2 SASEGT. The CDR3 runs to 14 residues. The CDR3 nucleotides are TGTGCCAGCAGAAAGGGACACTCCGGTGAAAAACTGTTTTTT. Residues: CASRKGHSGEKLFF.

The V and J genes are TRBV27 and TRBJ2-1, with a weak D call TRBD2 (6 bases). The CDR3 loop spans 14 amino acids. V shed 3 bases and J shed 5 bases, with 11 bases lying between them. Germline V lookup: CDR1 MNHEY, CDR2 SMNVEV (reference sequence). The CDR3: CASSFLVADNEQFF. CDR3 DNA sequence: TGTGCCAGCAGTTTCTTGGTAGCGGACAATGAGCAGTTCTTC.

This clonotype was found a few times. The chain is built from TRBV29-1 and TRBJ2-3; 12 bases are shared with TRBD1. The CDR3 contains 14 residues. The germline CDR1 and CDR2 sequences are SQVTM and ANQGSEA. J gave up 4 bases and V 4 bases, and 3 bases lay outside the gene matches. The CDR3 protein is CSVGDRGPADTQYF. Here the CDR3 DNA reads TGCAGCGTTGGGGACAGGGGGCCCGCAGATACGCAGTATTTT.

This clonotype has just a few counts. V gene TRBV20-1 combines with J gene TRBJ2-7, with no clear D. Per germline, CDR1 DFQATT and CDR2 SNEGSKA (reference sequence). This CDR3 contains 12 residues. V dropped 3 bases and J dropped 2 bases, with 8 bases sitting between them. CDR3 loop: CSASTSPYEQYF. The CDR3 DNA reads TGCAGTGCTAGCACCAGTCCCTACGAGCAGTACTTC.